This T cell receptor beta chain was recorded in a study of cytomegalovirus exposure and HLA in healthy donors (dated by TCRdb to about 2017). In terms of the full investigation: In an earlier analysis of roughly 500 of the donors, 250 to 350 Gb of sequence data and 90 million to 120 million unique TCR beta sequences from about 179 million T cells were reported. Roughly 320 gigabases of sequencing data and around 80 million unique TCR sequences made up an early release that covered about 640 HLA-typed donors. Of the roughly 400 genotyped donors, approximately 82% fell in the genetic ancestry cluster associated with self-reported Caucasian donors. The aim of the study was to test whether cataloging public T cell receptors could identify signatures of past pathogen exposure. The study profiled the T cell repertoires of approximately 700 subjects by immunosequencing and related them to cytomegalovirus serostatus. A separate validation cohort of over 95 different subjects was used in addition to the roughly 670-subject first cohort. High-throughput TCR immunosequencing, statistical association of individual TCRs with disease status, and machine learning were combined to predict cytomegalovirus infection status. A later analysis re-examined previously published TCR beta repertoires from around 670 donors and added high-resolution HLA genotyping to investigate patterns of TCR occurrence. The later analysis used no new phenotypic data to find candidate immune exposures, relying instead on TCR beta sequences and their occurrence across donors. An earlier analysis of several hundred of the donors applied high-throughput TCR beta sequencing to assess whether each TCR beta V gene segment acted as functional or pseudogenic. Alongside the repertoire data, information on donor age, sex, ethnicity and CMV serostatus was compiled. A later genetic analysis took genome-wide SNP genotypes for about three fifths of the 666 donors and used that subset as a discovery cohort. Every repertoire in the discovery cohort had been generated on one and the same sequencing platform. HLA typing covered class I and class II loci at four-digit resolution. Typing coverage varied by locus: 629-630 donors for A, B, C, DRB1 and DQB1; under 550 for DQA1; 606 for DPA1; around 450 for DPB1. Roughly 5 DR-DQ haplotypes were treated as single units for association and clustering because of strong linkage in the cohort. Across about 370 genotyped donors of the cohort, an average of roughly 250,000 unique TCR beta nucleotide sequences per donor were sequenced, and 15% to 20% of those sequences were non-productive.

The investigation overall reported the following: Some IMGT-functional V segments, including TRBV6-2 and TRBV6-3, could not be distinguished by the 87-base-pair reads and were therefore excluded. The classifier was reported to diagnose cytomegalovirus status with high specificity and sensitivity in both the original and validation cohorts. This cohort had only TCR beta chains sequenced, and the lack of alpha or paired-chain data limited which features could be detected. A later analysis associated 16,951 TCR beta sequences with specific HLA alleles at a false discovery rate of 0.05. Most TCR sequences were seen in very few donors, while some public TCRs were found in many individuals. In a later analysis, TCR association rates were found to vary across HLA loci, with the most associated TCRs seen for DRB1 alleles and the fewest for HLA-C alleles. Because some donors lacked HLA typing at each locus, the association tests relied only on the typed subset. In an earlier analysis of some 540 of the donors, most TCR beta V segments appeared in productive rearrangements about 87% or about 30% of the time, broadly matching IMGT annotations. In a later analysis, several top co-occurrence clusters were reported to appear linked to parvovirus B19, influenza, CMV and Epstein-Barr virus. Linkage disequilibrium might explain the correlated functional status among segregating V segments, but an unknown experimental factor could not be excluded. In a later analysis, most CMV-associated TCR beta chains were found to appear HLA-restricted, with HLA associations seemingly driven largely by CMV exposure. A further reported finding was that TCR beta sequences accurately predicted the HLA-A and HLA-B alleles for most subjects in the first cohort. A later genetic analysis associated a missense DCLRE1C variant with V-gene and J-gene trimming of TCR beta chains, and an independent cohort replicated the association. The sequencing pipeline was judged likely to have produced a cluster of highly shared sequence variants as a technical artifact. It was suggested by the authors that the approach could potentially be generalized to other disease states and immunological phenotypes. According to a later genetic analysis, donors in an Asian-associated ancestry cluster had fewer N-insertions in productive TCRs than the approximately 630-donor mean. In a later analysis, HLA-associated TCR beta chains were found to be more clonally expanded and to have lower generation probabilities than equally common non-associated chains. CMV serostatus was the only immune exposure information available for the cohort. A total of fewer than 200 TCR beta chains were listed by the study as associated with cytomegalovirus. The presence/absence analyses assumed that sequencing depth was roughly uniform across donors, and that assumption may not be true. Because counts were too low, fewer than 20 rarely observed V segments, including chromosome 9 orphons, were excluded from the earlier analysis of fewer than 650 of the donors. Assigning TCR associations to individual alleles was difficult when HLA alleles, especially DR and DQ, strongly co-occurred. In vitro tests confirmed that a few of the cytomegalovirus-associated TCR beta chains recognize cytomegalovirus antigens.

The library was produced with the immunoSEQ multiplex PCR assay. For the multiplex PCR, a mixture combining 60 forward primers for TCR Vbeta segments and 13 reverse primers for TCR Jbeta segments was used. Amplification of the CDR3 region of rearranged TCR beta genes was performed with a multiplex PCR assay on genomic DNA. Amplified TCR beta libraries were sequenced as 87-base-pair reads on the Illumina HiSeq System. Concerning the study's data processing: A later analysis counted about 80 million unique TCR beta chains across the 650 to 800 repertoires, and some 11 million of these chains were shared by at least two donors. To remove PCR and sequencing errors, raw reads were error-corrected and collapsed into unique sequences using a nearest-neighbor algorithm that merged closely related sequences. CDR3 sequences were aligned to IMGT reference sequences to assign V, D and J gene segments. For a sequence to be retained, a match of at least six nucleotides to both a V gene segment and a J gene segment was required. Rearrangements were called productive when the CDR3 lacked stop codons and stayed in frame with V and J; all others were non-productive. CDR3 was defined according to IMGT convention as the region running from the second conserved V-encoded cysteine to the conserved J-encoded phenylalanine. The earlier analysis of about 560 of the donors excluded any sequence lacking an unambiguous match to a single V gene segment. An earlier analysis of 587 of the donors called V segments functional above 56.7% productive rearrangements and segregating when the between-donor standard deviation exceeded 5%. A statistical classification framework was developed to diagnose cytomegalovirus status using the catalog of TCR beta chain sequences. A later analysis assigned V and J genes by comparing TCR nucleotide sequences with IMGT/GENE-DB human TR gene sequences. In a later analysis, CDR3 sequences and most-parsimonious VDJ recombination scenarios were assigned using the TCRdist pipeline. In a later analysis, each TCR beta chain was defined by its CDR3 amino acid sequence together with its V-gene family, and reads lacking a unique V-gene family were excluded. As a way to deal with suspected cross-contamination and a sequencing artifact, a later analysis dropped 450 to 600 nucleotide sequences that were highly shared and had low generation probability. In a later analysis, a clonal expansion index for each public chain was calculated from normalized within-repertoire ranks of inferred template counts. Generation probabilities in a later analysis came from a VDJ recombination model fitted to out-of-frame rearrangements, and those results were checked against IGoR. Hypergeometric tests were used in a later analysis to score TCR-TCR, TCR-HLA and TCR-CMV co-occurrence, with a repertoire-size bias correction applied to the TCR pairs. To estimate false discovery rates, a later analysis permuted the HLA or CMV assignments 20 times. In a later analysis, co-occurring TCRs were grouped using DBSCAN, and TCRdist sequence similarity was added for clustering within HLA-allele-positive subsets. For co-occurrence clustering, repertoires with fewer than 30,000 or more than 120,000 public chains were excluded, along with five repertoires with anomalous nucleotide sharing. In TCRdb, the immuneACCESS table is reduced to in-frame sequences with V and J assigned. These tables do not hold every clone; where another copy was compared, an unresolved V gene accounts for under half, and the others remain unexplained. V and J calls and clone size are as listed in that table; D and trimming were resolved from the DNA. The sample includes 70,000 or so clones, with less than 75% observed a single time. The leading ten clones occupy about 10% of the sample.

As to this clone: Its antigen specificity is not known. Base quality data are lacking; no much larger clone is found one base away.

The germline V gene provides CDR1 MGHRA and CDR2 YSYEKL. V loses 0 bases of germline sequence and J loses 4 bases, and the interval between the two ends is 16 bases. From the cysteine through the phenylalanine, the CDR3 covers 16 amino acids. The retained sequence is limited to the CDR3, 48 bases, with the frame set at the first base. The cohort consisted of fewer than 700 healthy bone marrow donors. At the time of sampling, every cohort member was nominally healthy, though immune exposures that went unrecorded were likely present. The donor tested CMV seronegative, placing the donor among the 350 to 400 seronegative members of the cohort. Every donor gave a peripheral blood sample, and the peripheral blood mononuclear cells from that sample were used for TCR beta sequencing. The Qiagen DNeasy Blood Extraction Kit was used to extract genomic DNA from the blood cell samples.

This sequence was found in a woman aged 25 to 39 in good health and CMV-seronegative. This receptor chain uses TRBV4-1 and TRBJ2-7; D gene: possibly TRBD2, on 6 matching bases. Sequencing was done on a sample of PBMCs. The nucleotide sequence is TGCGCCAGCAGCCAAGAGGCTAGCGAAACTCCATACGAGCAGTACTTC. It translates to CASSQEASETPYEQYF.